The sequence of this T cell receptor (beta chain) was determined in a study of blood T cells in healthy people across ages. The CDR3 has 14 amino acids. Germline CDR1 and CDR2: DFQATT and SNEGSKA (reference sequence). This clonotype was seen a single time. What it recognizes is unknown. At one of its ends the junction is not consistent with the germline gene, which may arise from a read error. General study findings and limits: Leaving the PBMCs unsorted stopped any conclusive comparison of naive versus antigen-experienced cells. Greater diversity and more naive CD4+ cells were seen in long-lived donors than in aged donors. Those diversity estimates obtained from one million T cells were thought to be underestimates.

A second PCR, run for roughly 7 to 12 cycles, used a sample-barcoded 5' primer plus a J-beta primer mix. Through a template-switch adaptor with 12 random nucleotides, each cDNA molecule received a tag. TCRdb re-called the 5' RACE reads through MiXCR, storing one row per CDR3 protein. The sample consists of about 1.8 million distinct CDR3 sequences, roughly 50% of them appearing once. The gene calls are TRBV20-1 and TRBJ2-7; weak D call: TRBD1 (6 bases). The sample comprised blood. The clonotype originates from a woman aged 40 to 50 in good health. The CDR3 spells CNAVARDKTYEQYF. The CDR3 DNA reads TGCAATGCTGTGGCCCGGGACAAAACCTACGAGCAGTACTTC.